Listed below are T cell receptor beta chains from one sample, sequenced in a study of blood T cells in healthy people across ages. From the 5' RACE reads, TCRdb called clonotypes with MiXCR, one entry per CDR3 protein. The sample carries hundreds of thousands of distinct CDR3 sequences, roughly 21% recorded once. Sequencing was carried out using blood. Receptor source: a man between 70 and 80 years old in good health. CDR3s include the opening cysteine and the closing phenylalanine or tryptophan. The order of the fields is V gene, clone size, D gene, J gene, CDR3 protein, CDR3 DNA. A D gene is named only where the DNA matches it firmly. Clone size appears in some rows only: once, few, many, or a class for an expanded clone.

>TRBV29-1|many|TRBD1|TRBJ2-1
CSVERGSRGNEYEQFF
TGCAGCGTTGAAAGAGGGAGCAGGGGGAACGAGTATGAGCAGTTCTTC
>TRBV7-9|-|-|TRBJ1-6
CASTRDNSPLYF
TGTGCCAGCACCAGGGATAATTCACCCCTCTACTTT
>TRBV9|-|TRBD2|TRBJ2-2
CASSRTSGRSGGELFF
TGTGCCAGCAGCCGAACTAGCGGGAGGTCAGGCGGGGAGCTGTTTTTT
>TRBV6-1|many|-|TRBJ2-5
CASSPNEETQYF
TGTGCCAGCAGTCCGAATGAAGAGACCCAGTACTTC
>TRBV29-1|few|-|TRBJ2-5
CSAFQETQYF
TGCAGCGCGTTCCAAGAGACCCAGTACTTC
>TRBV7-7|-|TRBD2|TRBJ2-1
CASSLDSGTSYNEQFF
TGTGCTAGCAGCTTAGATAGCGGGACGTCCTACAATGAGCAGTTCTTC
>TRBV5-1|-|-|TRBJ2-3
CASSLGQKFTDTQYF
TGCGCCAGCAGCTTAGGACAGAAGTTTACAGATACGCAGTATTTT
>TRBV5-1|few|TRBD2|TRBJ2-7
CASSPQQGLADYEQYF
TGCGCCAGCAGCCCGCAACAGGGACTAGCGGACTACGAGCAGTACTTC
>TRBV7-8|many|-|TRBJ2-1
CASSLAGGAYNEQFF
TGTGCCAGCAGCTTAGCGGGGGGCGCCTACAATGAGCAGTTCTTC
>TRBV7-9|few|-|TRBJ2-4
CASSLVEGSGSKNIQYF
TGTGCCAGCAGCTTAGTGGAGGGCAGCGGCTCCAAAAACATTCAGTACTTC
>TRBV3-1|-|-|TRBJ2-7
CASSQGPGTYEQYF
TGTGCCAGCAGCCAAGGTCCGGGAACCTACGAGCAGTACTTC
>TRBV29-1|-|TRBD2|TRBJ2-5
CSVLSSGETQYF
TGCAGCGTTTTGTCTAGCGGCGAGACCCAGTACTTC
>TRBV11-2|-|-|TRBJ2-7
CASSPRPTSSYEQYF
TGTGCCAGCAGCCCGCGTCCGACTAGCTCCTACGAGCAGTACTTC
>TRBV7-9|-|-|TRBJ2-3
CASSPPTGVPDTQYF
TGTGCCAGCAGCCCTCCCACAGGAGTCCCAGATACGCAGTATTTT
>TRBV29-1|few|TRBD1|TRBJ1-1
CSVDRQGTTEAFF
TGCAGCGTTGACCGACAGGGCACCACTGAAGCATTCTTT
>TRBV7-2|-|-|TRBJ2-1
CASSSLGGGYNEQFF
TGTGCCAGCAGCTCCCTCGGTGGGGGCTACAATGAGCAGTTCTTC
>TRBV7-2|few|-|TRBJ2-7
CASSLGKGSSYEQYF
TGTGCCAGCAGCTTAGGCAAGGGGAGCTCCTACGAGCAGTACTTC
>TRBV18|-|TRBD1|TRBJ1-5
CASSPGQAFQGGNQPQHF
TGTGCCAGCTCACCGGGACAGGCTTTCCAAGGAGGCAATCAGCCCCAGCATTTT
>TRBV7-2|many|-|TRBJ2-5
CASSLPRVRRETQYF
TGTGCCAGCAGCTTACCGCGGGTGCGGAGGGAGACCCAGTACTTC